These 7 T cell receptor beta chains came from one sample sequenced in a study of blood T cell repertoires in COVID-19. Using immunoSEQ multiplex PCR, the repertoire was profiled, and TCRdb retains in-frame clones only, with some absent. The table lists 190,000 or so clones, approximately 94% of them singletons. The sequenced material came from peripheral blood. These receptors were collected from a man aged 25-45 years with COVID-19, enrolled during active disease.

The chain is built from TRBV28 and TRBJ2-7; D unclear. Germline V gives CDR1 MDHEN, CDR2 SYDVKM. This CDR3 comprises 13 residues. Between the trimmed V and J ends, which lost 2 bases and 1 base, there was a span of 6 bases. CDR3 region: CASSLPGSYEQYF. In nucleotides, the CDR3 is TGTGCCAGCAGTTTACCCGGGTCCTACGAGCAGTACTTC.

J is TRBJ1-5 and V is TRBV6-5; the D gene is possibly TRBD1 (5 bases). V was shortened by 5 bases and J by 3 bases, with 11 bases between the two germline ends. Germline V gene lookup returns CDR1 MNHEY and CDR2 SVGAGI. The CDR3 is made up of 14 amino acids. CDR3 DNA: TGTGCCAGCAGTCTAGACAGATACAATCAGCCCCAGCATTTT. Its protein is CASSLDRYNQPQHF.

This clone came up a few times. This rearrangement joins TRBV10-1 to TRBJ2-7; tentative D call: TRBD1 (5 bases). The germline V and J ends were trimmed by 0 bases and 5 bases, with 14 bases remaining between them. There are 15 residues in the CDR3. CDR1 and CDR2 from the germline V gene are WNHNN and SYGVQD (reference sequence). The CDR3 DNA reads TGCGCCAGCAGTGAGTCGTTGGGGCAGCCCCACGAGCAGTACTTC. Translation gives CASSESLGQPHEQYF.

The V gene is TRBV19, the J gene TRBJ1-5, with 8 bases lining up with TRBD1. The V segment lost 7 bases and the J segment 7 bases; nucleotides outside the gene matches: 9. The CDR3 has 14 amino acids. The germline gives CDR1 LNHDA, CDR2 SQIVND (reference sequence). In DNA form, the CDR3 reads TGTGCCAGTACCCCCGGGACAGGACAGCAGCCCCAGCATTTT. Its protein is CASTPGTGQQPQHF.

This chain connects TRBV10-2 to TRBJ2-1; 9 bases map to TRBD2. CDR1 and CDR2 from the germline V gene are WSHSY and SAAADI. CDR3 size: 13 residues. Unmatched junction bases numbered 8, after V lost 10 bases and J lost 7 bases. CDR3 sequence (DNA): TGCGCCACAGAATTAGCGGGGGTGAATGAGCAGTTCTTC. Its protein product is CATELAGVNEQFF.

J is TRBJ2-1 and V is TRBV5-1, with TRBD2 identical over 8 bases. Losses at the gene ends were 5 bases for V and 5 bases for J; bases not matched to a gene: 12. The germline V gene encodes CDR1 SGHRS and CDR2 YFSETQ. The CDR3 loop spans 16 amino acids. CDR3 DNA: TGCGCCAGCAGTAGCCTGAGCGGGGGCCCACACAATGAGCAGTTCTTC. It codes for CASSSLSGGPHNEQFF.

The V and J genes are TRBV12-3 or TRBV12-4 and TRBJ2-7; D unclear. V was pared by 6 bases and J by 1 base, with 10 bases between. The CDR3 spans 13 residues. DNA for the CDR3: TGTGCCAGCAGGTGGGCCGGATCCTACGAGCAGTACTTC. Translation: CASRWAGSYEQYF.